This record looks at one T cell receptor beta chain sequence and its context. Antigen specificity is unknown. 13 Jbeta primers and 60 Vbeta primers were used for the PCR. The repertoire was sequenced with immunoSEQ multiplex PCR; TCRdb's copy has only in-frame clones and lacks some. The sample consists of roughly 130,000 clones, 80% of them appearing once. This entry comes from a study of cytomegalovirus exposure and HLA in healthy donors. Whole-study results and caveats: In a later analysis, a genetic analysis reported fewer productive-TCR N-insertions in an Asian-associated ancestry cluster than the cohort average. Cytomegalovirus-associated TCR beta chains were listed, numbering 150 to 200. In an earlier analysis, productive rearrangement rates for most beta V segments clustered near 87% or 30%.

Trimming cost V 0 bases and J 5 bases; bases outside gene matches: 6. CDR3 length: 16 amino acids. Germline lookup yields CDR1 LGHNA and CDR2 YNFKEQ. This sequence joins TRBV4-2 and TRBJ1-4, with 7 nucleotides matching TRBD1. This TCR derives from a man aged 30-40 years in good health and CMV-seronegative. The sequenced material came from PBMCs. As DNA, the CDR3 is TGTGCCAGCAGCCAAGATGAGACAGGGAACAATGAAAAACTGTTTTTT. This sequence encodes CASSQDETGNNEKLFF.